Only one count was recorded for the clone carrying this T cell receptor (beta chain). Its antigen is not known. The data belong to a study of cytomegalovirus exposure and HLA in healthy donors. Study information: Caucasian-associated ancestry cluster membership applied to over 80% of some 400 genotyped donors. Overall study findings and caveats: Both high specificity and high sensitivity reportedly marked the classifier's diagnosis of cytomegalovirus status. Prior analysis indicated that the majority of TCR beta V segments exhibited productivity approximately 87% or approximately 30% of the time.

PCR used 60 Vbeta primers and 13 Jbeta primers. The repertoire was sequenced with immunoSEQ multiplex PCR; TCRdb's copy has only in-frame clones and lacks some. The sample contains about 100,000 clones, around 75% of which appear only once. Germline CDR1 reads SGDLS; CDR2 reads YYNGEE. The CDR3 is 14 residues long. V dropped 1 base and J dropped 4 bases, with 11 bases sitting between them. Specimen: PBMCs. The chain joins TRBV9 to TRBJ1-1, with D perhaps matching TRBD1 (5 bases). The TCR comes from a woman aged 18 to 35 in good health and CMV-seropositive. The CDR3 nucleotides are TGTGCCAGCAGCGTAACAGGCATGGGCACTGAAGCTTTCTTT. Amino acid sequence: CASSVTGMGTEAFF.